This paragraph covers one T cell receptor (beta chain) sequence. Its antigen remains unidentified. TCRdb processed the reads anew with MiXCR; each CDR3 protein has one entry. The sample lists fewer than 350,000 distinct CDR3 sequences, almost 30% occurring once. The CDR3 is 15 residues long. Trimming shortened V by 7 bases and J by 8 bases, and 18 bases separated the two germline ends. The V gene's germline CDR1 is MNHNY and CDR2 SVGAGI (reference sequence). This specimen comes from a study of T cell repertoires in cytomegalovirus infection. Study details: As its CMV epitopes, the study selected recently identified HLA-C-restricted and well-studied HLA-B-restricted targets. Indications of both CMV infection and matching HLA type were provided by public TCR beta signatures. Overall study findings and caveats: Across the ex vivo response, the dominant clonotypes were HLA-C-restricted CMV-specific TCR beta clonotypes. Frequencies of public TCR beta families were cumulated, and this identified carriers of CMV plus the relevant HLA.

The rearrangement links TRBV6-6 to TRBJ1-6, with TRBD1 as a possible D gene (6 bases). This TCR was sampled from a human donor in good health (CMV status not recorded). Some clones in this sample may be carry-over from other donors' samples. The specimen was cultured PBMCs, collected from culture after CMV antigen stimulation. The CDR3 loop reads CASTPQVHRDSPLHF. The CDR3 DNA is TGTGCCAGCACCCCACAGGTCCACAGGGATTCACCCCTCCACTTT.